These 6 T cell receptor beta chains were sequenced from one sample in a study of cytomegalovirus exposure and HLA in healthy donors. Primers for the PCR totalled 60 Vbeta and 13 Jbeta. Clones were read by immunoSEQ multiplex PCR, and TCRdb kept only the in-frame ones, dropping some. The sample has some 95,000 clones, under 75% seen once. Sequencing used PBMCs. The source is a female donor in good health and CMV-seronegative.

The chain recombines TRBV28 with TRBJ2-2, with 8 bases fitting TRBD2. Unmatched junction bases numbered 7, after V lost 6 bases and J lost 4 bases. CDR3 length: 15 residues. The germline CDR1 and CDR2 sequences are MDHEN and SYDVKM. The CDR3 nucleotides are TGTGCCAGCAGAATACTAGCGGAGGGCACCGGGGAGCTGTTTTTT. Encoded protein: CASRILAEGTGELFF. Filled out from reference TRBV28 and TRBJ2-2, the complete variable domain reads DVKVTQSSRYLVKRTGEKVFLECVQDMDHENMFWYRQDPGLGLRLIYFSYDVKMKEKGDIPEGYSVSREKKERFSLILESASTNQTSMYLCASRILAEGTGELFFGEGSRLTVL.

The chain is built from TRBV19 and TRBJ1-5; unclear D gene. This CDR3 has 14 amino acids. The ends were cut back, 2 bases at V and 9 bases at J, with 14 bases in the middle. Germline lookup yields CDR1 LNHDA and CDR2 SQIVND (reference sequence). The CDR3 sequence: CASSIQTGRGPQHF. CDR3 DNA sequence: TGTGCCAGTAGTATACAGACGGGCCGGGGGCCCCAGCATTTT. The full variable domain, with the rest looked up from reference TRBV19 and TRBJ1-5, is DGGITQSPKYLFRKEGQNVTLSCEQNLNHDAMYWYRQDPGQGLRLIYYSQIVNDFQKGDIAEGYSVSREKKESFPLTVTSAQKNPTAFYLCASSIQTGRGPQHFGDGTRLSIL.

The chain has TRBV29-1 and TRBJ2-5; TRBD2 matches 11 bases. CDR1 is SQVTM, CDR2 ANQGSEA, per germline. The CDR3 has 13 residues. V shed 7 bases and J 4 bases; nucleotides not matched to a gene: 5. The CDR3 DNA reads as TGCAGCGCCGATAGCGGGAGGGGAGAGACCCAGTACTTC. This translates into CSADSGRGETQYF.

The chain links TRBV6-1 to TRBJ2-5, with TRBD2 matching over 11 bases. Germline loops: CDR1 MNHNS, CDR2 SASEGT. Trimming at V came to 7 bases and at J to 4 bases, leaving 5 bases not matched to a gene. CDR3 length: 14 residues. The CDR3 spells CASILAGGPETQYF. The CDR3 DNA reads TGTGCCAGCATCTTAGCGGGAGGGCCAGAGACCCAGTACTTC.

In its sample, this clone was seen once. V and J are TRBV29-1 and TRBJ2-3; TRBD2 agrees at 7 bases. Germline V gene lookup returns CDR1 SQVTM and CDR2 ANQGSEA. The CDR3 totals 15 residues. V dropped 6 bases and J dropped 1; count of bases not matched to a gene: 10. CDR3 DNA sequence: TGCAGCGTCCGAAAGGAGAGCGGGGGCACAGATACGCAGTATTTT. It codes for CSVRKESGGTDTQYF.

The rearrangement uses TRBV4-1 and TRBJ1-2; TRBD1 agrees at 8 bases. CDR1 is MGHRA and CDR2 is YSYEKL in the germline V gene. Germline trimming cut 4 bases from V and 3 bases from J; bases unmatched to any gene: 7. The CDR3 is made up of 15 amino acids. In DNA form, the CDR3 reads TGCGCCAGCAGCCCTCTTGGGACAGGATACTATGGCTACACCTTC. It codes for CASSPLGTGYYGYTF.